This TCR beta chain appears in the sequencing data of a study of blood T cell repertoires in COVID-19 (dated by TCRdb to the early 2020s). Turning to the overall study: Collaborator samples came from the United States, Italy and Spain and covered acute and convalescent phases of COVID-19. The material from the prospective study consisted of cDNA or gDNA derived from T cells, B-cell-depleted T cells, or PBMCs. Subjects who had been exposed to COVID-19, were actively infected with it, or had recovered from it provided the deeply sampled blood TCRbeta repertoires that made up the dataset. The repertoires were released in a freely available public database meant as a resource for research on the immune response to SARS-CoV-2. Samples came from the ongoing ImmuneRACE study (first 160 participants) plus 1,254 subjects from 6 global collaborators. The sample metadata nearly always contained a de-identified subject ID, COVID-19 status, age in years and sex. Where HLA class I and class II types were available, the types were taken from metadata supplied by the sample provider, not from assay-based typing. Overall results and qualifications from the work: How much clinical and demographic metadata was included differed by source and by participant, and the metadata was provided uncurated.

Only one count was recorded for this clone. There is no known antigen for this receptor. Per-base qualities were not stored, and no clone one base away is much larger. Whole blood was collected in K2EDTA tubes by collaborating institutions according to the institutions' own protocols. For TCRbeta analysis, collaborators shipped samples in one of three forms: frozen whole blood, isolated PBMCs, or DNA extracted from either of those sample types. The immunoSEQ Assay, a bias-controlled multiplex PCR, was used to amplify TCRbeta CDR3 regions from genomic DNA. The authors processed their data as follows. Within the assay, amplification of reference gene primers was used to estimate how many nucleated cells each sample contained. To quantify the absolute abundance of each unique TCRbeta CDR3 rearrangement, sequence reads were collapsed and filtered. For each sample, productive Simpson clonality was calculated by taking the square root of Simpson's diversity index across productive rearrangements. Entries here come from immuneACCESS through TCRdb and include only in-frame sequences with V and J called. Some clones fail to appear in such tables; in the studies checked, an unresolved V gene covers under half of the shortfall, and the cause of the remainder is unknown. V, J and clone size are taken as reported in that table, and D and trimming were inferred from the DNA itself. Present in this sample are about 86,000 clones, about 85% of which were seen just once. The top ten hold around 3.1% of the sample.

Trimming removed 5 bases from V and 5 bases from J, leaving 10 bases between the germline ends. Inclusive of the bounding cysteine and phenylalanine, the CDR3 is 12 residues long. The sequence is cut down to CDR3 DNA, 36 bases in frame from base 1. The germline V gene yields KGHSH for CDR1 and LQKENI for CDR2. Sequences were obtained from peripheral blood. The chain joins TRBV18 to TRBJ2-7; no D gene call is confident. This clonotype originated in a man aged 50 or older with acute or convalescent COVID-19. The DNA sequence follows: TGTGCCAGCTCATCATCCCGGGACGAGCAGTACTTC. This translates into CASSSSRDEQYF.